One sample yielded the 31 T cell receptor beta chains listed below, sequenced in a study of cytomegalovirus exposure and HLA in healthy donors. The PCR employed 60 Vbeta primers together with 13 Jbeta primers. Profiling relied on immunoSEQ multiplex PCR, and the TCRdb table lists in-frame clones only, not all of them. The data show about 120,000 clones, approximately 86% seen once. The specimen sequenced was PBMCs. These TCRs come from a middle-aged man in good health and CMV-seronegative.

This chain uses TRBV9 with TRBJ2-2, with 7 bases lining up with TRBD1. Per the germline V gene, CDR1 is SGDLS and CDR2 is YYNGEE. This CDR3 has 18 amino acids. J gave up 7 bases and V 4 bases, and 19 bases lay outside the gene matches. In nucleotides, the CDR3 is TGTGCCAGCAGCCCACCAAGTGACTTTGACAGGGCGGTCGGGGAGCTGTTTTTT. Its translation is CASSPPSDFDRAVGELFF.

This clone was picked up a small number of times. This sequence joins TRBV5-6 and TRBJ2-5, with D perhaps TRBD1 (6 bases). The CDR3 contains 15 residues. V shed 1 base and J shed 1 base, with 11 bases lying between them. CDR1 is SGHDT, CDR2 YYEEEE, per germline. This CDR3 is CASSLRQGFQETQYF. CDR3 in DNA: TGTGCCAGCAGCTTGCGGCAGGGGTTCCAAGAGACCCAGTACTTC.

V and J are TRBV28 and TRBJ1-6, with 8 nucleotides matching TRBD1. Trimming removed 6 bases from V and 14 bases from J; junction bases left unmatched: 3. Per the germline V gene, CDR1 is MDHEN and CDR2 is SYDVKM. This CDR3 is built from 11 residues. CDR3: CASRDRETLHF. In DNA, the CDR3 is TGTGCCAGCAGGGACAGGGAAACCCTCCACTTT.

In this sample, this clone turned up a few times. The J gene is TRBJ2-1, the V gene TRBV5-6, with a possible D match to TRBD1 (5 bases). Per germline, CDR1 SGHDT and CDR2 YYEEEE. The V and J ends lost 1 base and 3 bases respectively, with 14 bases between them. This CDR3 spans 16 amino acids. The CDR3 DNA follows: TGTGCCAGCAGCTTGCAGGGCAGACCCCTCTACAATGAGCAGTTCTTC. This codes for CASSLQGRPLYNEQFF.

The J gene is TRBJ1-1, the V gene TRBV29-1, with 7 bases aligning to TRBD1. The CDR3 is 13 amino acids. The J segment lost 6 bases and the V segment lost 6 bases, leaving 10 bases of the junction unmatched. Germline values: CDR1 SQVTM, CDR2 ANQGSEA. CDR3 sequence: CSVDPDRSSEAFF. As DNA, the CDR3 is TGCAGCGTGGACCCGGACAGGTCTTCTGAAGCTTTCTTT. Full variable domain (missing parts from reference TRBV29-1 and TRBJ1-1): SAVISQKPSRDICQRGTSLTIQCQVDSQVTMMFWYRQQPGQSLTLIATANQGSEATYESGFVIDKFPISRPNLTFSTLTVSNMSPEDSSIYLCSVDPDRSSEAFFGQGTRLTVV.

The chain recombines TRBV7-9 with TRBJ2-1; 8 nucleotides line up with TRBD2. The J segment lost 10 bases and the V segment lost 1 base, leaving 12 bases of the junction unmatched. Germline V gene sequence: CDR1 SEHNR, CDR2 FQNEAQ (reference sequence). The CDR3 has 16 amino acids. CDR3 in DNA: TGTGCCAGCAGCTTAGACGGGGGGGGGCCGCTTACGGAGCAGTTCTTC. Protein sequence: CASSLDGGGPLTEQFF.

Remarks on this clone: One junction end disagrees with the germline gene, perhaps due to a read error. V and J are TRBV7-9 and TRBJ1-2, with D unresolved. There are 12 residues in the CDR3. The germline gives CDR1 SEHNR, CDR2 FQNEAQ (reference sequence). The CDR3 spells CSSSFQSGGYTF. The CDR3 DNA is TGTTCCAGCAGCTTTCAATCGGGAGGCTACACCTTC.

The rearrangement joins TRBV6-5 to TRBJ1-5; possible D gene TRBD1, 6 bases. V was cut by 3 bases and J by 0 bases, with 9 bases left in between. Germline V lookup: CDR1 MNHEY, CDR2 SVGAGI. The CDR3 runs 15 residues. This CDR3 reads CASSYLGGSNQPQHF. Written as DNA, the CDR3 is TGTGCCAGCAGTTATTTAGGGGGTAGCAATCAGCCCCAGCATTTT.

This CDR3 is CASSPGQRNEKLFF. CDR3 nucleotides: TGTGCCAGCAGCCCGGGACAGCGTAATGAAAAACTGTTTTTT. This chain uses TRBV7-9 with TRBJ1-4, with TRBD1 matching over 7 bases. With 5 bases clipped from V and 4 bases from J, the junction kept 4 bases outside the gene matches. Per germline, CDR1 SEHNR and CDR2 FQNEAQ (reference sequence). The CDR3 covers 14 residues.

This CDR3 reads CASSPPGSLNIQYF. The DNA of the CDR3 is TGTGCCAGCAGCCCGCCGGGTAGCCTTAACATTCAGTACTTC. The J gene is TRBJ2-4, the V gene TRBV7-9; D unresolved. Between the trimmed V and J ends, which lost 5 bases and 7 bases, there was a span of 15 bases. The CDR3 runs to 14 residues. Germline CDR1 and CDR2: SEHNR and FQNEAQ (reference sequence).

This chain joins TRBV4-3 and TRBJ2-3; 8 nucleotides match TRBD2. This CDR3 region has 17 residues. Per the germline V gene, CDR1 is LGHNA and CDR2 is YSLEER. V lost 0 bases, J lost 4 bases, and 9 bases stayed unmatched. The CDR3: CASSQDASISGADTQYF. The CDR3 coding sequence is TGCGCCAGCAGCCAAGACGCGTCGATTAGCGGGGCAGATACGCAGTATTTT.

V and J are TRBV5-5 and TRBJ2-7; TRBD2 matches 11 bases. This CDR3 has 14 amino acids. The V segment lost 1 base and the J segment 4 bases; nucleotides outside the gene matches: 1. Germline CDR1 SGHKS, CDR2 YYEKEE (reference sequence). CDR3 coding DNA: TGTGCCAGCAGCTTGACTAGCGGGGGATACGAGCAGTACTTC. Amino acids: CASSLTSGGYEQYF. The full variable domain, its missing parts supplied by reference TRBV5-5 and TRBJ2-7, is DAGVTQSPTHLIKTRGQQVTLRCSPISGHKSVSWYQQVLGQGPQFIFQYYEKEERGRGNFPDRFSARQFPNYSSELNVNALLLGDSALYLCASSLTSGGYEQYFGPGTRLTVT.

The chain carries TRBV28 and TRBJ1-1; D is undetermined. Trimming pared 8 bases from V and 7 bases from J, leaving 17 bases between. The CDR3 runs 13 residues. CDR1 and CDR2 from the germline V gene are MDHEN and SYDVKM. CDR3 residues: CASLHLNSFEAFF. The CDR3 nucleotides read TGTGCCAGCCTCCATCTCAACAGTTTTGAAGCTTTCTTT.

The V gene is TRBV4-2, the J gene TRBJ2-2; 10 nucleotides agree with TRBD2. With 1 base clipped from V and 2 bases from J, the junction kept 10 bases outside the gene matches. The CDR3 loop spans 19 amino acids. The germline gives CDR1 LGHNA, CDR2 YNFKEQ. The CDR3 DNA reads as TGTGCCAGCAGCCAAGGGGGCCTAGCGGGGGCCTTAAACACCGGGGAGCTGTTTTTT. Protein: CASSQGGLAGALNTGELFF.

The chain uses TRBV13 and TRBJ1-2; 8 nucleotides align to TRBD1. Germline trimming cut 5 bases from V and 4 bases from J; bases unmatched to any gene: 9. CDR1 is PRHDT, CDR2 FYEKMQ, per germline (reference sequence). This CDR3 contains 15 residues. CDR3 in amino acids: CASSPDRGWAYGYTF. The CDR3 DNA reads as TGTGCCAGCAGCCCTGACAGGGGATGGGCCTATGGCTACACCTTC.

The rearrangement uses TRBV28 and TRBJ1-6; D unresolved. CDR1 MDHEN and CDR2 SYDVKM come from the germline V gene. The ends were cut back, 3 bases at V and 6 bases at J, with 9 bases in the middle. CDR3 length: 14 amino acids. CDR3 nucleotides: TGTGCCAGCAGTTTCCCCACAATTAATTCACCCCTCCACTTT. This sequence encodes CASSFPTINSPLHF.

This clone came up once. The J gene is TRBJ2-1, the V gene TRBV5-1; the match to TRBD1 covers 7 bases. Germline CDR1 is SGHRS and CDR2 is YFSETQ. The V segment lost 6 bases and the J segment 2 bases; nucleotides outside the gene matches: 8. This CDR3 is built from 15 residues. CDR3: CASTYRQGTYNEQFF. The DNA for the CDR3 is TGCGCCAGCACCTACAGACAGGGTACCTACAATGAGCAGTTCTTC.

This chain links TRBV9 with TRBJ2-2; 8 positions match TRBD1. The CDR3 is 15 residues long. Germline V gene lookup returns CDR1 SGDLS and CDR2 YYNGEE. V lost 3 bases, J lost 6 bases, and 7 bases stayed unmatched. This CDR3 reads CASSGSTGASGELFF. For the CDR3, the DNA is TGTGCCAGCAGCGGTTCGACAGGGGCGTCCGGGGAGCTGTTTTTT.

V usage is TRBV28 and J usage is TRBJ1-2; D not certain. CDR1 and CDR2 (germline): MDHEN, SYDVKM. This CDR3 region has 12 residues. V was clipped by 5 bases and J by 7 bases, with 11 bases between them. The CDR3 DNA reads TGTGCCAGCAGTCTTGGACTGGTTGGCTACACCTTC. Translating gives CASSLGLVGYTF.

The chain joins TRBV4-3 to TRBJ2-5; 8 nucleotides line up with TRBD2. The V segment lost 4 bases and the J segment 2 bases; nucleotides outside the gene matches: 6. The CDR3 extends over 15 amino acids. Germline V gives CDR1 LGHNA, CDR2 YSLEER. The CDR3 is CASSRERGFQETQYF. CDR3 DNA sequence: TGCGCCAGCAGCCGGGAGCGGGGGTTTCAAGAGACCCAGTACTTC.

This chain joins TRBV13 and TRBJ1-1; 9 positions match TRBD1. The CDR3 covers 14 residues. Germline loops: CDR1 PRHDT, CDR2 FYEKMQ (reference sequence). Germline trimming cut 8 bases from V and 6 bases from J; bases unmatched to any gene: 10. CDR3 nucleotides: TGTGCCAGCGGTCGGGACAGGGTTTCGGCTGAAGCTTTCTTT. Amino acid sequence: CASGRDRVSAEAFF.

V is TRBV4-1 and J is TRBJ2-5; TRBD2 agrees at 11 bases. The CDR3 loop spans 16 amino acids. Germline assignment: CDR1 MGHRA and CDR2 YSYEKL. V was pared by 1 base and J by 2 bases, with 3 bases of the junction left unmatched. CDR3 DNA sequence: TGCGCCAGCAGCCAAGTGCCTAGCGGGGGGCAAGAGACCCAGTACTTC. Translated, it gives CASSQVPSGGQETQYF.

This clone showed up just once. This sequence joins TRBV29-1 and TRBJ1-4, with TRBD1 matching over 7 bases. CDR3 size: 15 residues. The V gene's germline CDR1 is SQVTM and CDR2 ANQGSEA. V shed 4 bases and J 5 bases; nucleotides not matched to a gene: 10. The CDR3 here is CSVVSKTGKNEKLFF. The CDR3 DNA is TGCAGCGTTGTATCGAAGACAGGGAAGAATGAAAAACTGTTTTTT.

V is TRBV11-1 and J is TRBJ1-1, with TRBD1 matching over 9 bases. V trimming: 5 bases; J trimming: 10 bases; junction bases outside the gene matches: 8. CDR1 is SGHAT, CDR2 FQDESV, per germline (reference sequence). There are 13 residues in the CDR3. DNA of the CDR3: TGTGCCAGCAGCGCGGGGACAGGGTCTGGAGCTTTCTTT. Protein: CASSAGTGSGAFF. The full variable domain, with the rest looked up from reference TRBV11-1 and TRBJ1-1, is EAEVAQSPRYKITEKSQAVAFWCDPISGHATLYWYRQILGQGPELLVQFQDESVVDDSQLPKDRFSAERLKGVDSTLKIQPAELGDSAMYLCASSAGTGSGAFFGQGTRLTVV.

V gene TRBV28 combines with J gene TRBJ1-3; D perhaps matches TRBD1 (5 bases). The CDR3 loop spans 14 amino acids. In germline, CDR1 is MDHEN, CDR2 SYDVKM. Deletions cut 3 bases from V and 4 bases from J, with 10 bases between. As DNA, the CDR3 is TGTGCCAGCAGTTTGGGAGGGGTCGGAAACACCATATATTTT. This sequence encodes CASSLGGVGNTIYF. Looking up the rest from reference TRBV28 and TRBJ1-3 gives the full variable domain: DVKVTQSSRYLVKRTGEKVFLECVQDMDHENMFWYRQDPGLGLRLIYFSYDVKMKEKGDIPEGYSVSREKKERFSLILESASTNQTSMYLCASSLGGVGNTIYFGEGSWLTVV.

The rearrangement links TRBV4-1 to TRBJ1-5, with 7 bases matching TRBD1. The CDR3 loop spans 19 amino acids. Germline lookup yields CDR1 MGHRA and CDR2 YSYEKL. Unmatched junction bases numbered 12, after V lost 0 bases and J lost 1 base. CDR3 bases: TGCGCCAGCAGCCAAGATCAGGCCAGGGGGTTATCGAGCAATCAGCCCCAGCATTTT. Translation: CASSQDQARGLSSNQPQHF.

The J gene is TRBJ1-1, the V gene TRBV10-2, with TRBD1 identical over 9 bases. The CDR3 is made up of 14 amino acids. V lost 10 bases, J lost 3 bases, and 9 bases stayed unmatched. Germline V CDR1 and CDR2: WSHSY, SAAADI. CDR3 nucleotide sequence: TGCGCCACTACCCGGGACAGGGAAGACACTGAAGCTTTCTTT. It specifies CATTRDREDTEAFF.

J is TRBJ2-1 and V is TRBV30; D gene ambiguous. There are 14 residues in the CDR3. Germline loops: CDR1 GTSNPN, CDR2 SVGIG (reference sequence). With 3 bases removed from V and 6 bases from J, the gap between germline ends came to 15 bases. The CDR3 bases are TGTGCCTGGAGACAGCAAGTCCTGTCCAATGAGCAGTTCTTC. Translating gives CAWRQQVLSNEQFF.

In its sample, this clone was seen once. The chain is built from TRBV9 and TRBJ1-1; maybe TRBD1 (5 bases). Germline V lookup: CDR1 SGDLS, CDR2 YYNGEE. The CDR3 is 16 residues long. Between the trimmed V and J ends, which lost 4 bases and 4 bases, there was a span of 20 bases. The CDR3 is CASSPQIGGIGTEAFF. The CDR3 DNA reads as TGTGCCAGCAGCCCCCAGATCGGGGGGATTGGCACTGAAGCTTTCTTT.

The genes are TRBV28 and TRBJ1-4; TRBD1 might be the D (6 bases). Trimming pared 7 bases from V and 4 bases from J, leaving 13 bases between. Germline CDR1 is MDHEN and CDR2 is SYDVKM. CDR3 length: 14 residues. This CDR3 reads CASTADRFNEKLFF. The DNA of the CDR3 is TGTGCCAGCACCGCCGACAGGTTTAATGAAAAACTGTTTTTT.

This clone was seen once. The chain carries TRBV7-6 and TRBJ1-4, with 7 nucleotides matching TRBD1. This CDR3 is 14 amino acids long. J gave up 5 bases and V 5 bases, and 5 bases lay outside the gene matches. CDR1 and CDR2 from the germline V gene are SGHVS and FNYEAQ. DNA for the CDR3: TGTGCCAGCAGCGACCCGACAGGGAATGAAAAACTGTTTTTT. It specifies CASSDPTGNEKLFF.